Shown below are 12 T cell receptor beta chains from a single sample sequenced in a study of blood T cell repertoires in COVID-19. The repertoire was sequenced with immunoSEQ multiplex PCR; TCRdb's copy has only in-frame clones and lacks some. This table holds about 68,000 clones, roughly 88% found once. Sequences were obtained from peripheral blood. Every receptor here comes from a man aged 50 to 60 with COVID-19, enrolled during active disease.

This chain joins TRBV18 and TRBJ2-3; a weak D match, TRBD2 (5 bases). V lost 1 base, J lost 0 bases, and 11 bases lay in between. CDR3 length: 16 residues. Germline values: CDR1 KGHSH, CDR2 LQKENI. The CDR3 DNA follows: TGTGCCAGCTCACCACTCCCCCCTAGCAGCACAGATACGCAGTATTTT. Its protein product is CASSPLPPSSTDTQYF.

The CDR3 DNA reads as TGTGCCACCGGTCCGGGTAGCACAGATACGCAGTATTTT. Translation: CATGPGSTDTQYF. This chain uses TRBV7-2 with TRBJ2-3; D unresolved. Germline CDR1 SGHTA, CDR2 FQGNSA. With 10 bases removed from V and 0 bases from J, the gap between germline ends came to 11 bases. The CDR3 loop spans 13 amino acids.

This clone was detected only once. The chain is built from TRBV30 and TRBJ1-2, with TRBD1 matching over 8 bases. The CDR3 is 15 residues long. Germline CDR1 and CDR2: GTSNPN and SVGIG (reference sequence). The ends lost 2 bases at V and 8 bases at J; junction bases unmatched: 13. The CDR3, as DNA: TGTGCCTGGAGTCTTCCGGACAGGGTGGGAGGAGGCTACACCTTC. Protein product: CAWSLPDRVGGGYTF.

This clone has just a few counts. The chain employs TRBV11-2 and TRBJ2-7; 8 bases agree with TRBD2. CDR1 and CDR2 from the germline V gene are SGHAT and FQNNGV. J gave up 4 bases and V 2 bases, and 7 bases lay outside the gene matches. The CDR3 is 15 residues long. The CDR3 coding sequence is TGTGCCAGCAGCTTAATCCGGGGGGGCCCTTACGAGCAGTACTTC. Translating gives CASSLIRGGPYEQYF. The complete variable domain, with remaining parts taken from reference TRBV11-2 and TRBJ2-7, reads EAGVAQSPRYKIIEKRQSVAFWCNPISGHATLYWYQQILGQGPKLLIQFQNNGVVDDSQLPKDRFSAERLKGVDSTLKIQPAKLEDSAVYLCASSLIRGGPYEQYFGPGTRLTVT.

This clone was recorded a few times. CDR3 nucleotide sequence: TGTGCCAGCACCACGGGAGAGTCACCGCCTCTGCAGACCACTGAAGCTTTCTTT. It encodes CASTTGESPPLQTTEAFF. This chain connects TRBV5-4 to TRBJ1-1; D ambiguous. Per the germline V gene, CDR1 is SGHNT and CDR2 is YYREEE (reference sequence). The V and J ends lost 6 bases and 4 bases respectively, with 28 bases between them. There are 18 residues in the CDR3. Full variable domain (missing parts from reference TRBV5-4 and TRBJ1-1): ETGVTQSPTHLIKTRGQQVTLRCSSQSGHNTVSWYQQALGQGPQFIFQYYREEENGRGNFPPRFSGLQFPNYSSELNVNALELDDSALYLCASTTGESPPLQTTEAFFGQGTRLTVV.

This chain uses TRBV19 with TRBJ1-6; D is possibly TRBD1 (5 bases). This CDR3 is built from 12 residues. The V and J ends lost 10 bases and 7 bases respectively, with 11 bases between them. Germline V gene lookup returns CDR1 LNHDA and CDR2 SQIVND (reference sequence). The CDR3 protein is CATYRYNSPLHF. In DNA form, the CDR3 reads TGTGCCACCTACAGGTACAATTCACCCCTCCACTTT.

The chain carries TRBV7-9 and TRBJ2-1; 8 bases agree with TRBD2. Per germline, CDR1 SEHNR and CDR2 FQNEAQ (reference sequence). This CDR3 contains 15 residues. The junction had 6 bases not matched to a gene; V was cut back by 0 bases and J by 8 bases. For the CDR3, the DNA is TGTGCCAGCAGCTTAGCCAGCGGGAGATTCGATGAGCAGTTCTTC. Translation: CASSLASGRFDEQFF.

This chain links TRBV2 with TRBJ2-1, with TRBD1 as a possible D gene (5 bases). V gave up 6 bases and J gave up 0 bases, with 12 bases separating them. This CDR3 has 15 residues. Per the germline V gene, CDR1 is SNHLY and CDR2 is FYNNEI. CDR3 bases: TGTGCCAGCAGCCAGACGCAGGGCTCCTACAATGAGCAGTTCTTC. This translates into CASSQTQGSYNEQFF.

The V gene is TRBV27, the J gene TRBJ2-7, with TRBD1 matching over 8 bases. The ends lost 6 bases at V and 0 bases at J; junction bases unmatched: 7. The CDR3 has 15 amino acids. Germline CDR1 MNHEY, CDR2 SMNVEV (reference sequence). CDR3 coding DNA: TGTGCCAGCAGATTAGGGGGGACAGGCTCCTACGAGCAGTACTTC. Encoded protein: CASRLGGTGSYEQYF.

On this clone: At one end the junction does not follow the germline gene, possibly because of a read error. The chain links TRBV7-7 to TRBJ2-5; 13 bases are a match to TRBD2. The CDR3 covers 14 residues. Germline CDR1 SSHAT, CDR2 FNYEAQ (reference sequence). The CDR3 region has the DNA TGTGCTAGCAGCGGACTAGCGGGAGATGAGACCCAGTACTTC. Protein: CASSGLAGDETQYF.

This clone occurred a few times. DNA for the CDR3: TGTGCCACCAGCAGAGCCCTGGGACAGGCGACGATGAACACTGAAGCTTTCTTT. It is translated as CATSRALGQATMNTEAFF. The chain combines TRBV15 with TRBJ1-1, with TRBD1 matching over 8 bases. Unmatched junction bases numbered 10, after V lost 1 base and J lost 0 bases. The V gene's germline CDR1 is LNHNV and CDR2 YYDKDF (reference sequence). The CDR3 is 18 amino acids.

This clone was seen repeatedly, ten times or more. The chain combines TRBV7-9 with TRBJ2-1; 10 bases are a match to TRBD2. J was trimmed by 5 bases and V by 3 bases; bases with no gene match: 10. The CDR3 totals 17 residues. Germline CDR1 reads SEHNR; CDR2 reads FQNEAQ (reference sequence). The CDR3 DNA is TGTGCCAGCAGCTTTACCCTAGCGGGAGTCGGTCACAATGAGCAGTTCTTC. This codes for CASSFTLAGVGHNEQFF.